A selection of T cell receptor beta chains follows, all from one sample in a study of cytomegalovirus exposure and HLA in healthy donors. TCRdb keeps only in-frame clones here, not all; method: immunoSEQ multiplex PCR. Counted here are approximately 140,000 clones, about three quarters occurring once; the ten biggest clones make up 1% to 1.5%. The sequencing input was PBMCs. The receptor source for this set is a woman aged 40 to 50 in good health and CMV-seronegative. CDR3s leave out the opening cysteine and the closing phenylalanine or tryptophan.

v_call	j_call	cdr3_length	cdr3_aa
TRBV9	TRBJ1-2	12	ASSPTGTGYGYT
TRBV19	TRBJ2-2	12	ASSTYSNTGELF
TRBV29-1	TRBJ2-1	8	SVRSVEQF
TRBV7-9	TRBJ1-3	13	ASSRDSISGNTIY
TRBV11-2	TRBJ2-2	12	ASSYRGGQGELF
TRBV28	TRBJ1-4	12	ASSLQGALGKLF
TRBV9	TRBJ2-1	9	ASSRGNEQF
TRBV5-4	TRBJ2-5	12	ASSLRGGEETQY
TRBV5-1	TRBJ1-4	13	ASSLAGSGGEKLF
TRBV15	TRBJ2-7	11	ATSRETGTEQY
TRBV20-1	TRBJ1-1	9	SAYKVTEAF
TRBV10-2	TRBJ2-1	13	ASSEGAGDYNEQF
TRBV4-1	TRBJ1-5	15	ASSQERTEYSNQPQH